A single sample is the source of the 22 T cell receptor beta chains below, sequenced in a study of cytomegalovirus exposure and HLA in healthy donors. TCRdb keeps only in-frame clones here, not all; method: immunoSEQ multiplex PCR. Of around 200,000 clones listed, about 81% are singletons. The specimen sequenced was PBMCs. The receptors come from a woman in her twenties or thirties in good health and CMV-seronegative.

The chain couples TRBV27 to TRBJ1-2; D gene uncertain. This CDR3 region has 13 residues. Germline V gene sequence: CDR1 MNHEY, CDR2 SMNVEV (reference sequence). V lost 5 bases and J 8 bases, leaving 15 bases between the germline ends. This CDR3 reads CASSERGGSGYTF. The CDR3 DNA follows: TGTGCCAGCAGTGAACGGGGTGGCTCGGGCTACACCTTC.

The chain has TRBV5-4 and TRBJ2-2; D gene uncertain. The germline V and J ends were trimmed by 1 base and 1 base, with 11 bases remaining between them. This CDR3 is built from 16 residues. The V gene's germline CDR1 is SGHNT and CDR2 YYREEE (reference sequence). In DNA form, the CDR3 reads TGTGCCAGCAGCTTGTCAGCCCGACAGAACACCGGGGAGCTGTTTTTT. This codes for CASSLSARQNTGELFF.

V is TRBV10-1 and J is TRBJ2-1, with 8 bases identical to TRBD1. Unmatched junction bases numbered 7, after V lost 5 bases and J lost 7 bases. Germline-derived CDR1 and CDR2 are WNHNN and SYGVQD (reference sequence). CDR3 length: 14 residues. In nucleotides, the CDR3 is TGCGCCAGCAGTTTGGACAGGGTAGAAAATGAGCAGTTCTTC. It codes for CASSLDRVENEQFF.

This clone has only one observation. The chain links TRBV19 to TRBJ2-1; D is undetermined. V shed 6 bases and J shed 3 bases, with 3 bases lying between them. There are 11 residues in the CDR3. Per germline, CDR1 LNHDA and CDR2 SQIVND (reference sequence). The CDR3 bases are TGTGCCAGTAGCGTCTACAATGAGCAGTTCTTC. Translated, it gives CASSVYNEQFF.

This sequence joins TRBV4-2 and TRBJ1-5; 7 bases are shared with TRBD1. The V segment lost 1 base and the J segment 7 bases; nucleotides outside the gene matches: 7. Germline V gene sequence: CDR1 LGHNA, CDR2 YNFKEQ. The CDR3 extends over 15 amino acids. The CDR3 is CASSQGQGVGQPQHF. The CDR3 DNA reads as TGTGCCAGCAGCCAAGGGCAGGGGGTGGGCCAGCCCCAGCATTTT.

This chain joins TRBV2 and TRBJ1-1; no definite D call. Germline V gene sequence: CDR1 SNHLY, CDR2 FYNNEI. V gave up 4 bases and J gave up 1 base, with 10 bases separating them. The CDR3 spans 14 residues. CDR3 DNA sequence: TGTGCCAGCAGTGGAAACAGCCGGAACACTGAAGCTTTCTTT. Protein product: CASSGNSRNTEAFF.

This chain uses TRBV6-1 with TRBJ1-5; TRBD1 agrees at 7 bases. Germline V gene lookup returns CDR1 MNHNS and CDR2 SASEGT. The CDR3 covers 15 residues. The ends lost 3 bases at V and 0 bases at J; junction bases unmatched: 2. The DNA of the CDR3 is TGTGCCAGCAGTGAGGGACAGACTAGCAATCAGCCCCAGCATTTT. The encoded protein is CASSEGQTSNQPQHF.

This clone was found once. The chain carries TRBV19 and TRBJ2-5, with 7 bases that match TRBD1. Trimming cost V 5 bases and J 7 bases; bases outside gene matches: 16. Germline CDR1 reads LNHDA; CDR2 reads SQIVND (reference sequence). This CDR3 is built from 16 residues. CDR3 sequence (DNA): TGTGCCAGTAGTCCCCGGGACAGCCTCCCCACGGGGACCCAGTACTTC. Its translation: CASSPRDSLPTGTQYF. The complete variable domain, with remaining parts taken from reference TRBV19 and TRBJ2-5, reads DGGITQSPKYLFRKEGQNVTLSCEQNLNHDAMYWYRQDPGQGLRLIYYSQIVNDFQKGDIAEGYSVSREKKESFPLTVTSAQKNPTAFYLCASSPRDSLPTGTQYFGPGTRLLVL.

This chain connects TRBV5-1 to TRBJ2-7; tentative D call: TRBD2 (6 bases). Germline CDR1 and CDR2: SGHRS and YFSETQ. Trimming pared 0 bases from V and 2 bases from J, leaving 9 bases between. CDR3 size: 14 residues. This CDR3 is CASSLGAGTYEQYF. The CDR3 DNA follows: TGCGCCAGCAGCTTGGGAGCGGGCACCTACGAGCAGTACTTC.

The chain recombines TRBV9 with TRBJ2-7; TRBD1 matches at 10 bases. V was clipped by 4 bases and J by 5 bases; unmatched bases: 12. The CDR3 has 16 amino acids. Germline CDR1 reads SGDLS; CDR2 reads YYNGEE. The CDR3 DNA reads TGTGCCAGCAGCCCACGGGGGACAGGGGTATGGGACGAGCAGTACTTC. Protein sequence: CASSPRGTGVWDEQYF.

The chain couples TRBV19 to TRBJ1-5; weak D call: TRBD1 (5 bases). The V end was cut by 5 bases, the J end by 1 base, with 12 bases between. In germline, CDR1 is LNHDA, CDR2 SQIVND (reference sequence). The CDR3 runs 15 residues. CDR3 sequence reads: CASSPGLRSNQPQHF. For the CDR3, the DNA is TGTGCCAGTAGTCCAGGGTTGCGGAGCAATCAGCCCCAGCATTTT.

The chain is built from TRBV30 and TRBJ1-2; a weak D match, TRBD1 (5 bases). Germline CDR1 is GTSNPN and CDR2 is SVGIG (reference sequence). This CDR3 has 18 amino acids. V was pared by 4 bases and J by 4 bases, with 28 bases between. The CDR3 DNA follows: TGTGCCTGGACCCATCCAATCCCCCCGACAGAACAGCTCTATGGCTACACCTTC. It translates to CAWTHPIPPTEQLYGYTF.

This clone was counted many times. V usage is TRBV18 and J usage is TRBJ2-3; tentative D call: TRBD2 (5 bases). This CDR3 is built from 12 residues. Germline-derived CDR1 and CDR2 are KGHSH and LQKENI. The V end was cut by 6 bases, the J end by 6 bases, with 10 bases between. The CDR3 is CASSLRGDTQYF. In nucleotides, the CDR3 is TGTGCCAGCTCGCTCCGAGGGGATACGCAGTATTTT.

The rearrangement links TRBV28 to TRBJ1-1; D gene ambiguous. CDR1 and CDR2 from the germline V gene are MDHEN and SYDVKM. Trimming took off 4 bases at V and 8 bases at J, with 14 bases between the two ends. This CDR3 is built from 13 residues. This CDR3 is CASSSWRWREAFF. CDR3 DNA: TGTGCCAGCAGTTCATGGCGGTGGAGGGAAGCTTTCTTT.

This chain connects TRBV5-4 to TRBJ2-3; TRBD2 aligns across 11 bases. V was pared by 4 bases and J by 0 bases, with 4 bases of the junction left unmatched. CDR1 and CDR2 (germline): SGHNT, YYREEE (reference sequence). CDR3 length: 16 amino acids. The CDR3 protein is CASSLGTSGSTDTQYF. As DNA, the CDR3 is TGTGCCAGCAGCCTAGGGACTAGCGGAAGCACAGATACGCAGTATTTT.

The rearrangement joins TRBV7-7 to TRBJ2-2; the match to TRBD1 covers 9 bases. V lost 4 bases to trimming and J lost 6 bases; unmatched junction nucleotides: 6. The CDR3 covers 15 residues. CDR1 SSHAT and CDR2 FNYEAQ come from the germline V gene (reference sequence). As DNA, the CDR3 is TGTGCCAGCAGCTCCGGGACAGGGAGTTCCGGGGAGCTGTTTTTT. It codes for CASSSGTGSSGELFF.

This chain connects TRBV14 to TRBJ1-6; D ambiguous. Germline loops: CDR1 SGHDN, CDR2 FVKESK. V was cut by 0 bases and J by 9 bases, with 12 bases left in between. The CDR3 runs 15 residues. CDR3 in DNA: TGTGCCAGCAGCCAAGAACGGGTTCCGGGTTCACCCCTCCACTTT. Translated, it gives CASSQERVPGSPLHF.

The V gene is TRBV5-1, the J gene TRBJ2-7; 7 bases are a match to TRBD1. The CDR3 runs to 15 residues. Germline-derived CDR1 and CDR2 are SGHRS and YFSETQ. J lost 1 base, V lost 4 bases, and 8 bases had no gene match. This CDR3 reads CASSPRQGPSYEQYF. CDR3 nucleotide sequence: TGCGCCAGCAGCCCACGACAGGGACCGTCCTACGAGCAGTACTTC.

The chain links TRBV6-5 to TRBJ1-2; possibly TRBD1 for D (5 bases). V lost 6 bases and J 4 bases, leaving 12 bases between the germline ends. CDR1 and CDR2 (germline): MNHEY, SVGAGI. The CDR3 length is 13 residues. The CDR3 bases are TGTGCCAGCAGGTCCAGGGTCCCCTATGGCTACACCTTC. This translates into CASRSRVPYGYTF.

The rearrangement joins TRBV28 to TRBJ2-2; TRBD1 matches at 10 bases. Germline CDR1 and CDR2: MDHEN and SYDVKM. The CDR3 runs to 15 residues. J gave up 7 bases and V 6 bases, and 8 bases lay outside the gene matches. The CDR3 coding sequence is TGTGCCAGCAGGGGCGACAGGGGGCTTGGCGGGGAGCTGTTTTTT. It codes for CASRGDRGLGGELFF.

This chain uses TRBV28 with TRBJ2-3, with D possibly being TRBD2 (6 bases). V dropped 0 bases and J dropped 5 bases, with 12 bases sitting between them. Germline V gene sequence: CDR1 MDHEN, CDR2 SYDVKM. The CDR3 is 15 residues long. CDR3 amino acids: CASSLWGSGGDTQYF. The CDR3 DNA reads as TGTGCCAGCAGTTTATGGGGTAGCGGTGGAGATACGCAGTATTTT.

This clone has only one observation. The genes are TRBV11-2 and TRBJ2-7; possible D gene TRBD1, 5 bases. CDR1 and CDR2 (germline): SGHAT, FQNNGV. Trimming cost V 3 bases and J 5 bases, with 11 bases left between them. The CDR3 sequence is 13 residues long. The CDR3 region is CASSLDRRDEQYF. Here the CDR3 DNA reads TGTGCCAGCAGCTTGGACCGCAGGGACGAGCAGTACTTC.